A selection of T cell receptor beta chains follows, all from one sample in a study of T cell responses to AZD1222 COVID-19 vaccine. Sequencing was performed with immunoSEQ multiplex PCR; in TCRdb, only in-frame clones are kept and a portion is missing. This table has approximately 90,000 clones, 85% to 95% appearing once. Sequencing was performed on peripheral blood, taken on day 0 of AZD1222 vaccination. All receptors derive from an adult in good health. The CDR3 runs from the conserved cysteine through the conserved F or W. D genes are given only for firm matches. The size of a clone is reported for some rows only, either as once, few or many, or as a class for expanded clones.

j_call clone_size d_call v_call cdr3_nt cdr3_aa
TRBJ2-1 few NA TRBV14 TGTGCCAGCAGCCGAAGGCTAGAACCTGACGATGAGCAGTTCTTC CASSRRLEPDDEQFF
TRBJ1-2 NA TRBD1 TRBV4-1 TGCGCCAGCAGCCCGCGACAGGGCCCTAACTATGGCTACACCTTC CASSPRQGPNYGYTF
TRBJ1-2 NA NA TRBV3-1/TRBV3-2 TGTGCCAGCAGCCTGCAGACAGTCTACTATGGCTACACCTTC CASSLQTVYYGYTF
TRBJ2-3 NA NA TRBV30 TGTGCCTGGAGTTATGAGGTGGGGGCCTACCGAGATACGCAGTATTTT CAWSYEVGAYRDTQYF
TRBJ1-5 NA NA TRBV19 TGTGCCAGTAGTAACCTCGGACGTGGCCAGCCCCAGCATTTT CASSNLGRGQPQHF
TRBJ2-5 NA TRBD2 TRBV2 TGTGCCAGCAGTGCAACAGGGGGGCTAGCGGGAGGGCTACAGACCCAGTACTTC CASSATGGLAGGLQTQYF
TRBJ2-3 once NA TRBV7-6 TGTGCCAGCAGCTTCGAGGGGAGGCCCGGGGATACGCAGTATTTT CASSFEGRPGDTQYF
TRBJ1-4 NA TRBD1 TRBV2 TGTGCCAGCAGGGCTATATGGGGACAGGGAGATGAAAAACTGTTTTTT CASRAIWGQGDEKLFF
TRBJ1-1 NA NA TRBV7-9 TGTGCCAGCAGCCAAAATTTCAACACTGAAGCTTTCTTT CASSQNFNTEAFF
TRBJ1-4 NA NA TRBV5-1 TGCGCCAGCAGCTTAGACTACAGAGGTGAAAAACTGTTTTTT CASSLDYRGEKLFF
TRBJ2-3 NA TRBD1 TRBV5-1 TGCGCCAGCAGCCTGCGAACAGGGGGCGTATCAGATACGCAGTATTTT CASSLRTGGVSDTQYF
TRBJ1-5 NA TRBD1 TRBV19 TGTGCCACCTCGTTTACAGGGGCAAATCAGCCCCAGCATTTT CATSFTGANQPQHF
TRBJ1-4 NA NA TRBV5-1 TGCGCCAGCAGCTCGATTTTTAATGAAAAACTGTTTTTT CASSSIFNEKLFF
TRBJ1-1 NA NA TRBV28 TGTGCCAGCAGTTTTGGACCCGGGGACTGGAGCACTGAAGCTTTCTTT CASSFGPGDWSTEAFF
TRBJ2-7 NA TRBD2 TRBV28 TGTGCCAGCAGCGGGCTAGCGGGAGTCGACGAGCAGTACTTC CASSGLAGVDEQYF
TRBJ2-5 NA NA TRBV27 TGTGCCAGCAGTTTAGTATACCCGAGAGAGACCCAGTACTTC CASSLVYPRETQYF
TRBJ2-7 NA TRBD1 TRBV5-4 TGTGCCAGCGGCCGGGACAGGGACCACGAGCAGTACTTC CASGRDRDHEQYF
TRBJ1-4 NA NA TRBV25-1 TGTGCCAGCAGCTCACCCGGGACCGTTAATGAAAAACTGTTTTTT CASSSPGTVNEKLFF
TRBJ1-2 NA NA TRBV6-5 TGTGCCAGCAGTTTTGTATACGGGGGCCCTAACTATGGCTACACCTTC CASSFVYGGPNYGYTF
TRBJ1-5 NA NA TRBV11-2 TGTGCCAGCAGTAATCTCATGGGACAGCCCCAGCATTTT CASSNLMGQPQHF
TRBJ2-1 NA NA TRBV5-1 TGCGCCAGCAGCAAGGGGGGTGGGTACGAGCAGTTCTTC CASSKGGGYEQFF
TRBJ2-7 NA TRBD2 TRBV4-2 TGTGCCAGCAGCCAAGAGGGTGGGAGGGCAACCTACGAGCAGTACTTC CASSQEGGRATYEQYF
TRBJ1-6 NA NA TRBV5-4 TGTGCCAGCAGCTTGGACAGGGTGAGCTCACCCCTCCACTTT CASSLDRVSSPLHF
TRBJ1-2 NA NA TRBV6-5 TGTGCCAGCAGTTACCCTCCACCTAACTATGGCTACACCTTC CASSYPPPNYGYTF
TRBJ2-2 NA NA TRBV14 TGTGCCAGCAGCTTTCTTGGGGGCGGGGAGCTGTTTTTT CASSFLGGGELFF
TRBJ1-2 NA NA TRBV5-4 TGTGCCAGCAGCCCACCCGGAGCCTATGGCTACACCTTC CASSPPGAYGYTF
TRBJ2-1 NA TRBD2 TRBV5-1 TGCGCCAGCAGCTTGACGCGGGAGGTCTACAATGAGCAGTTCTTC CASSLTREVYNEQFF
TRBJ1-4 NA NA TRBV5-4 TGTGCCAGCAGCTTGAAGGACAGAACTGAAAAACTGTTTTTT CASSLKDRTEKLFF
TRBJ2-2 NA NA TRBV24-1 TGTGCCACCAGTGACCTTCAGACGAACACCGGGGAGCTGTTTTTT CATSDLQTNTGELFF
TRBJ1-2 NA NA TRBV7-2 TGTGCCAGCAGCCACTGGCTGGACCTGTCCGGCTACACCTTC CASSHWLDLSGYTF
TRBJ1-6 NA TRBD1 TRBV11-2 TGTGCCAGCAGCTTAGGGACAGGGCAGAGCTCCTATAATTCACCCCTCCACTTT CASSLGTGQSSYNSPLHF